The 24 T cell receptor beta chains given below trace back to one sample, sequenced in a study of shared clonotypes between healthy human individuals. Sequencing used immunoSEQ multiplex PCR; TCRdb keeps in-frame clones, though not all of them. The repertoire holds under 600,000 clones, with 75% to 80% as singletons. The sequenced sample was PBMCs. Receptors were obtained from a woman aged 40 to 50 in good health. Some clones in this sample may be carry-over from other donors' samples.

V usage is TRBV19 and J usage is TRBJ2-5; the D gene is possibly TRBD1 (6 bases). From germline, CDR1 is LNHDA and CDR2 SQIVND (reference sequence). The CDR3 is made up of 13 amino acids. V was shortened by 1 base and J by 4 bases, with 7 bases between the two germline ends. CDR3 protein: CASSIVTGETQYF. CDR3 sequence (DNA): TGTGCCAGTAGTATAGTGACAGGAGAGACCCAGTACTTC.

CDR3 sequence reads: CASSWDRASYNEQFF. In nucleotides, the CDR3 is TGCGCCAGCAGCTGGGACAGGGCTTCCTACAATGAGCAGTTCTTC. The chain uses TRBV5-1 and TRBJ2-1; 9 bases align to TRBD1. Germline assignment: CDR1 SGHRS and CDR2 YFSETQ. The CDR3 runs to 15 residues. Trimming cost V 3 bases and J 1 base; bases outside gene matches: 2.

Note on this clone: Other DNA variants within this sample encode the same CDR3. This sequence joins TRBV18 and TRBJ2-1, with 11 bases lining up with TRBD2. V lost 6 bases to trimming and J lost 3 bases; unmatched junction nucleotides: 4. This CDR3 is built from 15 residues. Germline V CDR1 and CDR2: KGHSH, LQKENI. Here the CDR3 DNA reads TGTGCCAGCTCCTCAGGACTAGCGGGCTACAATGAGCAGTTCTTC. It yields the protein CASSSGLAGYNEQFF.

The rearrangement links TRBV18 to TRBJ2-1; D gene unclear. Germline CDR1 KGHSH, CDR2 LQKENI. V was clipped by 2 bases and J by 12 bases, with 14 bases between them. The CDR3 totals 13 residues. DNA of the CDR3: TGTGCCAGCTCACCAGGGCCCCCAGACGGGCAGTTCTTC. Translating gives CASSPGPPDGQFF.

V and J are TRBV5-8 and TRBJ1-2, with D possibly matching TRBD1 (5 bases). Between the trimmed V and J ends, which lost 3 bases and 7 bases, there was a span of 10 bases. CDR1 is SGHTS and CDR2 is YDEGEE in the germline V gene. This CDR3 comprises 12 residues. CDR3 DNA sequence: TGTGCCAGCAGCTACAGGAGCGGTGGCTACACCTTC. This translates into CASSYRSGGYTF. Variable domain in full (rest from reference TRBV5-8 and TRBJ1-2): EAGVTQSPTHLIKTRGQQATLRCSPISGHTSVYWYQQALGLGLQFLLWYDEGEERNRGNFPPRFSGRQFPNYSSELNVNALELEDSALYLCASSYRSGGYTFGSGTRLTVV.

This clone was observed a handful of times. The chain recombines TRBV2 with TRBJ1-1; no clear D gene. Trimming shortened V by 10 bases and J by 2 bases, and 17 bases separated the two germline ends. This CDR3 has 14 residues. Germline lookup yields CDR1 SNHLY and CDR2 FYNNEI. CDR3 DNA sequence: TGTGCCACCACCCCGGACCTTGATAACACTGAAGCTTTCTTT. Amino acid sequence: CATTPDLDNTEAFF.

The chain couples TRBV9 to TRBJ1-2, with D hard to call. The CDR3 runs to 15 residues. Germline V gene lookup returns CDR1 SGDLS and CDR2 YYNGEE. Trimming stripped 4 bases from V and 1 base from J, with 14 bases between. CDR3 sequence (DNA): TGTGCCAGCAGCACCCGGCCCCGGGATAACTATGGCTACACCTTC. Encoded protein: CASSTRPRDNYGYTF.

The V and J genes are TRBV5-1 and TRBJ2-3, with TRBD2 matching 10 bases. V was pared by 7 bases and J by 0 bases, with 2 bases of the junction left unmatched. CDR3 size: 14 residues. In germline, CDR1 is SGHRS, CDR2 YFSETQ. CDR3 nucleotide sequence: TGCGCCAGCGGACTAGCGGATAGCACAGATACGCAGTATTTT. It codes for CASGLADSTDTQYF.

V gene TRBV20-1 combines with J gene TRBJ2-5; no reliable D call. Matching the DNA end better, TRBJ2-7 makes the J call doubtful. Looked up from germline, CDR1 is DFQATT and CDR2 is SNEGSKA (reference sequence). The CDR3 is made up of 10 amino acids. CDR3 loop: CSARNYEQYF. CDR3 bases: TGCAGTGCTAGAAACTACGAGCAGTACTTC.

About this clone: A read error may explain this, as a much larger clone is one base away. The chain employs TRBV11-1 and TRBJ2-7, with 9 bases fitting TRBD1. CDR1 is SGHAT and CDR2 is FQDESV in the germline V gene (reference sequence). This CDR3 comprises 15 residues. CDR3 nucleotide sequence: TGTGCCAGCAACTTAGGTCTCGGGACAGGGAACGAGCAGTACTTC. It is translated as CASNLGLGTGNEQYF.

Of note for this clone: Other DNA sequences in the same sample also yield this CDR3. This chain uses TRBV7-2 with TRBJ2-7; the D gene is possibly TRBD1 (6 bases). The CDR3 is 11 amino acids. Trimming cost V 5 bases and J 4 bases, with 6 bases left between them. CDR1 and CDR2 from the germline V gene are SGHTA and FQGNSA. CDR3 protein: CASSDRYEQYF. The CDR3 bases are TGTGCCAGCAGCGACAGGTACGAGCAGTACTTC.

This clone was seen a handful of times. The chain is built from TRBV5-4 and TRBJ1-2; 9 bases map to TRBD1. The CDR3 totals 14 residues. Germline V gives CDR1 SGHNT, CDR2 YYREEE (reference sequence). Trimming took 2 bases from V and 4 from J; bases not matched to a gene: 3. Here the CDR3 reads CASSFEDRGYGYTF. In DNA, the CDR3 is TGTGCCAGCAGCTTTGAGGACAGGGGCTATGGCTACACCTTC. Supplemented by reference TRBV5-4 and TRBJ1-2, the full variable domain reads ETGVTQSPTHLIKTRGQQVTLRCSSQSGHNTVSWYQQALGQGPQFIFQYYREEENGRGNFPPRFSGLQFPNYSSELNVNALELDDSALYLCASSFEDRGYGYTFGSGTRLTVV.

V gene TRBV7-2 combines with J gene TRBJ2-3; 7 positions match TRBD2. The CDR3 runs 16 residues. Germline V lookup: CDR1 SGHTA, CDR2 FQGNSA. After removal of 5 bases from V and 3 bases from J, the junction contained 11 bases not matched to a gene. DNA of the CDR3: TGTGCCAGCAGCCCCGTCCTAGCGGAACCGACAGATACGCAGTATTTT. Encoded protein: CASSPVLAEPTDTQYF.

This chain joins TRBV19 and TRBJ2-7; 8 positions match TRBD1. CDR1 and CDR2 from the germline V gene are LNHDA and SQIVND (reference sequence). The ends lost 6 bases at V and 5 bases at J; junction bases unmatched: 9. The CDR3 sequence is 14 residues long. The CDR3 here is CASRLQGGDHEQYF. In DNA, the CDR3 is TGTGCCAGTAGATTACAGGGGGGAGACCACGAGCAGTACTTC.

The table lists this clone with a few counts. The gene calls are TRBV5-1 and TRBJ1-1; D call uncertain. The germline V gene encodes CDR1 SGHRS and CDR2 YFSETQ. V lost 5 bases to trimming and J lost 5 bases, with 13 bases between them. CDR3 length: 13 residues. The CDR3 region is CASRPGLQTEAFF. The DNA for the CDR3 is TGCGCCAGCAGGCCGGGCCTACAGACTGAAGCTTTCTTT.

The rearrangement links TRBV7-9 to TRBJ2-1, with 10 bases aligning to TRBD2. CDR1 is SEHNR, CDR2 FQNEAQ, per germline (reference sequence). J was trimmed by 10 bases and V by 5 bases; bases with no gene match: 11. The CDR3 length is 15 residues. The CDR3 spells CASSNTGLARLEQFF. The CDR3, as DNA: TGTGCCAGCAGCAACACGGGACTAGCGAGGTTGGAGCAGTTCTTC. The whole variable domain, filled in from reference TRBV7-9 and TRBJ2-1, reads DTGVSQNPRHKITKRGQNVTFRCDPISEHNRLYWYRQTLGQGPEFLTYFQNEAQLEKSRLLSDRFSAERPKGSFSTLEIQRTEQGDSAMYLCASSNTGLARLEQFFGPGTRLTVL.

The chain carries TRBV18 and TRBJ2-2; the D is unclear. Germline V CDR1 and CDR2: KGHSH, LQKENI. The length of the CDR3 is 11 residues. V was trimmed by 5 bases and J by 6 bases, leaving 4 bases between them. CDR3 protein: CASSMAGELFF. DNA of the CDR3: TGTGCCAGCTCAATGGCCGGGGAGCTGTTTTTT.

The CDR3 DNA reads as TGTGCCAGCAGCTTGGTCGGGGGGGAGACCCAGTACTTC. This translates into CASSLVGGETQYF. The genes are TRBV5-4 and TRBJ2-5, with 7 nucleotides matching TRBD2. This CDR3 has 13 residues. The trim removed 0 bases at V and 5 bases at J, leaving 1 base unmatched. The V gene's germline CDR1 is SGHNT and CDR2 YYREEE (reference sequence).

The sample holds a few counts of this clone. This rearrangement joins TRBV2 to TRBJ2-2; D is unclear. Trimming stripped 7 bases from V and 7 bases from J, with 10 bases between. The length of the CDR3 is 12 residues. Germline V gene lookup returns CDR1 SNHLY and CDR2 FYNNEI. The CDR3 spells CASKTVIGELFF. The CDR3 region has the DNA TGTGCCAGCAAGACGGTTATCGGGGAGCTGTTTTTT.

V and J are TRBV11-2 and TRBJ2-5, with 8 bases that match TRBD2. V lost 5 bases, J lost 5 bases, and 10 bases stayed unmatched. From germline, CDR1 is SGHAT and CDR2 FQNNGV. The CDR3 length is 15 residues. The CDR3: CASSNSDGRGETQYF. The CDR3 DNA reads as TGTGCCAGCAGCAACTCGGACGGGAGGGGCGAGACCCAGTACTTC.

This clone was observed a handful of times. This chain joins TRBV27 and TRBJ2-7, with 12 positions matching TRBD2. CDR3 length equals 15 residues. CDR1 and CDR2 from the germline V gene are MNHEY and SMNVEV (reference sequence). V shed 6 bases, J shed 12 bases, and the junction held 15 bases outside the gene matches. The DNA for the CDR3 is TGTGCCAGCAGCCAGAGCGGGACTAGCGGGCCCCTCCGGTACTTC. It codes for CASSQSGTSGPLRYF.

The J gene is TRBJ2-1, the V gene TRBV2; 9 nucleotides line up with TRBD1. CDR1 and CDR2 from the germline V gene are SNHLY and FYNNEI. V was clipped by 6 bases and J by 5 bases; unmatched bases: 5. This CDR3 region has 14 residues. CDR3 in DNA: TGTGCCAGCAGGGGGACAGGGTTCAACAATGAGCAGTTCTTC. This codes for CASRGTGFNNEQFF.

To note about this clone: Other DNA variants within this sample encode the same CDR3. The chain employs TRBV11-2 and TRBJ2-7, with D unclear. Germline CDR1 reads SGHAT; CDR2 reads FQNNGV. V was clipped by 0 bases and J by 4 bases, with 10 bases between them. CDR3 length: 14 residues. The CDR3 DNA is TGTGCCAGCAGCTTAGATCCGCAGGTATACGAGCAGTACTTC. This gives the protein CASSLDPQVYEQYF.

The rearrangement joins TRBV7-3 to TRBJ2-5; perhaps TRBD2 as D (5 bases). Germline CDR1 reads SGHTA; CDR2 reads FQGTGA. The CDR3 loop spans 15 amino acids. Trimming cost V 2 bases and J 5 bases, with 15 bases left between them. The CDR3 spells CASSLLTGIGETQYF. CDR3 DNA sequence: TGTGCCAGCAGCTTACTGACGGGGATAGGGGAGACCCAGTACTTC.